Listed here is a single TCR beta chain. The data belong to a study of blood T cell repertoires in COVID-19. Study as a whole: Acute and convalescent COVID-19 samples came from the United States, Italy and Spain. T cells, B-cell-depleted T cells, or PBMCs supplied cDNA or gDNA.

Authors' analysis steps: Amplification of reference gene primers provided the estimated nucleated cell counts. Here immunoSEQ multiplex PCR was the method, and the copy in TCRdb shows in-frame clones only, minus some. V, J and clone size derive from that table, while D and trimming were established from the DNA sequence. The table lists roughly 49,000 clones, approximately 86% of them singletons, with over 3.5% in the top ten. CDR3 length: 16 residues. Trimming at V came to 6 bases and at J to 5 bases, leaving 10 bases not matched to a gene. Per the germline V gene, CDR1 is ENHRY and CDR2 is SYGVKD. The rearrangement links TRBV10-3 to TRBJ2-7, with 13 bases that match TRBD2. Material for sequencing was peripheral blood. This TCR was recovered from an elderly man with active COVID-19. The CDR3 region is CAISAGLAGVSDEQYF. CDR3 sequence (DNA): TGTGCCATCAGCGCCGGACTAGCGGGAGTTTCAGACGAGCAGTACTTC.